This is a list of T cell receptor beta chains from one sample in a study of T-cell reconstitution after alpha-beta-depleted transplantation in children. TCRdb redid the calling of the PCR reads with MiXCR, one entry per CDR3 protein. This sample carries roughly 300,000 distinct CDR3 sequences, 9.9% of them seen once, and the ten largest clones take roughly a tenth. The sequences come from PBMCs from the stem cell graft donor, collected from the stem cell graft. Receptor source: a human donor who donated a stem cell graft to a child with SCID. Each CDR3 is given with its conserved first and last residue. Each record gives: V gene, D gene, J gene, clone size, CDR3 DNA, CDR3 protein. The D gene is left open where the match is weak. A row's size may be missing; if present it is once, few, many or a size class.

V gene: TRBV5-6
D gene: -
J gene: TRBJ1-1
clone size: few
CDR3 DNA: TGTGCCAGCAGCGCCCTTGGGACGGTGAACACTGAAGCTTTCTTT
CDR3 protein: CASSALGTVNTEAFF

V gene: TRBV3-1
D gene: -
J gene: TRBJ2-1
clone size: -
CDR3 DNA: TGTGCCAGCAGCCAAGGCGGGCACAATGAGCAGTTCTTC
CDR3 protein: CASSQGGHNEQFF

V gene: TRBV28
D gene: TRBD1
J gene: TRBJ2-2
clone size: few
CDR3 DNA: TGTGCCAGCAATGCAGGGGGCTTGATTTTGGACACCGGGGAGCTGTTTTTT
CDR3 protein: CASNAGGLILDTGELFF

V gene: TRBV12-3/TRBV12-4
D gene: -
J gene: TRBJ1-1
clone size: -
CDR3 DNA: TGTGCCAGCAGGGCCAGGACGAACACTGAAGCTTTCTTT
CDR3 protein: CASRARTNTEAFF

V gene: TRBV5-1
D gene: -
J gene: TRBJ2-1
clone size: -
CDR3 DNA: TGCGCCAGCAGCTTGGATCCAGGGCCTTTCGGGCAGTTCTTC
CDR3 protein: CASSLDPGPFGQFF

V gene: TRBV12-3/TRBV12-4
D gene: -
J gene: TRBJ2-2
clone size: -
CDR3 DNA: TGTGCCAGCAGTTTACTAGGGGTCACCGGGGAGCTGTTTTTT
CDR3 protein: CASSLLGVTGELFF

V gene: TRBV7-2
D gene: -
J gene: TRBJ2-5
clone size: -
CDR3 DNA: TGTGCCAGCAACCGAAAGAGGCCAGAGACCCAGTACTTC
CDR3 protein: CASNRKRPETQYF

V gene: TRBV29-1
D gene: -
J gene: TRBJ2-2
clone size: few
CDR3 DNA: TGCAGCGTTTACAGGGATACAGGGGAGCTGTTTTTT
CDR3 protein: CSVYRDTGELFF

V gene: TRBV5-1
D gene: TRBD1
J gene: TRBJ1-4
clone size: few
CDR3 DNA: TGCGCCAGCAGCTGGGGACAGGGAATGGAGCCTAATGAAAAACTGTTTTTT
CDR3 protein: CASSWGQGMEPNEKLFF

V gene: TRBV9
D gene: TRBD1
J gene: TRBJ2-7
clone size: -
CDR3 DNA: TGTGCCAGCAGCGCAACGGCGGGACAGGGGTTTTACGAGCAGTACTTC
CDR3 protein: CASSATAGQGFYEQYF

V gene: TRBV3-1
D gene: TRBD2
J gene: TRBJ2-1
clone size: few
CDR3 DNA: TGTGCCAGCAGCGCTCCTAGCGGCCAATCCTACAATGAGCAGTTCTTC
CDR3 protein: CASSAPSGQSYNEQFF